This passage covers 29 T cell receptor beta chains from one sample sequenced in a study of blood T cell repertoires in COVID-19. Only in-frame clones appear in the TCRdb table, and some are missing; sequencing was by immunoSEQ multiplex PCR. Among more than 200,000 clones listed, around 86% were seen once. What was sequenced was PBMCs or T cells enriched from blood (not recorded which). The source of these receptors is a man between 25 and 39 years old in a cohort exposed to, infected with or recovered from COVID-19 (not recorded which).

This chain's CDR3 is CASSLGTEISLQETQYF. For the CDR3, the DNA is TGCGCCAGCAGCCTAGGGACAGAAATAAGTTTGCAAGAGACCCAGTACTTC. The chain carries TRBV4-1 and TRBJ2-5, with 7 bases fitting TRBD1. Trimming at V came to 4 bases and at J to 2 bases, leaving 13 bases not matched to a gene. This CDR3 contains 17 residues. Germline lookup yields CDR1 MGHRA and CDR2 YSYEKL.

The gene calls are TRBV29-1 and TRBJ1-3, with a weak D call TRBD1 (6 bases). Germline CDR1 SQVTM, CDR2 ANQGSEA. The CDR3 is 15 amino acids. Between the trimmed V and J ends, which lost 5 bases and 0 bases, there was a span of 14 bases. The CDR3 DNA sequence: TGCAGCGTTAAGGGTCTCAGGGGCTCTGGAAACACCATATATTTT. Protein: CSVKGLRGSGNTIYF.

This clone was found once. This chain links TRBV7-2 with TRBJ2-5, with TRBD1 matching over 12 bases. The germline V gene encodes CDR1 SGHTA and CDR2 FQGNSA. J lost 5 bases, V lost 5 bases, and 6 bases had no gene match. This CDR3 contains 15 residues. CDR3 protein: CASSRGTGGGETQYF. For the CDR3, the DNA is TGTGCCAGCAGCCGCGGGACAGGGGGCGGGGAGACCCAGTACTTC.

The genes are TRBV11-2 and TRBJ1-2; 8 bases map to TRBD1. CDR3 length: 15 residues. V trimming: 1 base; J trimming: 4 bases; junction bases outside the gene matches: 5. Germline V gene data show CDR1 as SGHAT and CDR2 as FQNNGV. In nucleotides, the CDR3 is TGTGCCAGCAGCTTAGCCGGACAGGGCTTCTATGGCTACACCTTC. Encoded protein: CASSLAGQGFYGYTF.

The chain carries TRBV19 and TRBJ1-6; no definite D call. The CDR3 runs 16 residues. V lost 0 bases and J 5 bases, leaving 11 bases between the germline ends. The germline V gene has CDR1 LNHDA and CDR2 SQIVND (reference sequence). The CDR3 loop is CASSIEGAFHNSPLHF. DNA for the CDR3: TGTGCCAGTAGTATAGAAGGAGCCTTTCATAATTCACCCCTCCACTTT.

The DNA for the CDR3 is TGTGCCAGCAGAGACCCCAGGGGGCATACGCAGTATTTT. This codes for CASRDPRGHTQYF. V is TRBV25-1 and J is TRBJ2-3; 8 bases line up with TRBD1. V was clipped by 6 bases and J by 7 bases; unmatched bases: 6. CDR1 is MGHDK, CDR2 SYGVNS, per germline. The CDR3 loop spans 13 amino acids.

The chain couples TRBV5-4 to TRBJ1-2, with D perhaps TRBD1 (6 bases). CDR1 is SGHNT and CDR2 is YYREEE in the germline V gene (reference sequence). V gave up 5 bases and J gave up 3 bases, with 17 bases separating them. CDR3 length equals 15 residues. CDR3 bases: TGTGCCAGCAGTCACTCGGGGAGGGGGGACTATGGCTACACCTTC. This codes for CASSHSGRGDYGYTF.

The chain links TRBV19 to TRBJ2-1; D gene uncertain. Trimming removed 0 bases from V and 8 bases from J, with 8 bases in between. Germline CDR1 and CDR2: LNHDA and SQIVND (reference sequence). This CDR3 has 13 residues. The CDR3: CASSIEVRDEQFF. In DNA form, the CDR3 reads TGTGCCAGTAGTATAGAGGTACGGGATGAGCAGTTCTTC.

This clone was seen just once. The V gene is TRBV7-2, the J gene TRBJ2-7, with D unresolved. This CDR3 has 15 residues. Trimming removed 0 bases from V and 2 bases from J, with 11 bases in between. Germline values: CDR1 SGHTA, CDR2 FQGNSA. DNA for the CDR3: TGTGCCAGCAGCTTAGCGCTAAAGCTCCCCTACGAGCAGTACTTC. Translation: CASSLALKLPYEQYF.

The chain couples TRBV5-4 to TRBJ2-1; 10 positions match TRBD2. The CDR3 has 15 residues. CDR1 and CDR2 from the germline V gene are SGHNT and YYREEE (reference sequence). The junction had 2 bases not matched to a gene; V was cut back by 2 bases and J by 3 bases. The CDR3 protein is CASSFIAGGYNEQFF. The CDR3, as DNA: TGTGCCAGCAGCTTTATAGCGGGAGGCTACAATGAGCAGTTCTTC.

The chain employs TRBV27 and TRBJ2-3; possible D gene TRBD2, 5 bases. The CDR3 is 14 amino acids. Trimming cost V 7 bases and J 3 bases, with 14 bases left between them. Germline CDR1 is MNHEY and CDR2 is SMNVEV (reference sequence). The CDR3 here is CASKNLGGTDTQYF. The CDR3 DNA follows: TGTGCCAGCAAAAATCTGGGCGGGACAGATACGCAGTATTTT.

V usage is TRBV2 and J usage is TRBJ2-7, with D tentatively TRBD2 (6 bases). The CDR3 length is 15 residues. Trimming took off 4 bases at V and 2 bases at J, with 15 bases between the two ends. Germline V gene sequence: CDR1 SNHLY, CDR2 FYNNEI. The CDR3 DNA is TGTGCCAGCAGTGTGGGCTCTAGCGTTCCCTACGAGCAGTACTTC. Encoded protein: CASSVGSSVPYEQYF.

This sequence joins TRBV4-2 and TRBJ2-3, with TRBD2 as a possible D gene (5 bases). The V and J ends lost 1 base and 0 bases respectively, with 11 bases between them. The germline V gene encodes CDR1 LGHNA and CDR2 YNFKEQ. The CDR3 has 16 residues. This chain's CDR3 is CASSQADGLSTDTQYF. The CDR3 DNA sequence: TGTGCCAGCAGCCAAGCTGACGGACTTAGCACAGATACGCAGTATTTT.

Only one count was recorded for this clone. The chain joins TRBV28 to TRBJ2-3; 8 bases match TRBD2. V lost 1 base and J lost 4; bases outside the gene matches: 4. The CDR3 totals 15 residues. From germline, CDR1 is MDHEN and CDR2 SYDVKM. CDR3 sequence (DNA): TGTGCCAGCAGTTTATCGGCTAGCGGGCCAGATACGCAGTATTTT. Translated, it gives CASSLSASGPDTQYF. Looking up the rest from reference TRBV28 and TRBJ2-3 gives the full variable domain: DVKVTQSSRYLVKRTGEKVFLECVQDMDHENMFWYRQDPGLGLRLIYFSYDVKMKEKGDIPEGYSVSREKKERFSLILESASTNQTSMYLCASSLSASGPDTQYFGPGTRLTVL.

This clone was found once. J is TRBJ2-1 and V is TRBV28; D might be TRBD1 (6 bases). The V end was cut by 3 bases, the J end by 4 bases, with 22 bases between. In germline, CDR1 is MDHEN, CDR2 SYDVKM. The CDR3 totals 18 residues. The CDR3 DNA reads TGTGCCAGCAGTTTTTGGCCCGGGCGACAGGAACTGTACAATGAGCAGTTCTTC. It specifies CASSFWPGRQELYNEQFF.

The chain couples TRBV18 to TRBJ1-5; 8 bases agree with TRBD1. The CDR3 covers 14 residues. V lost 1 base to trimming and J lost 5 bases; unmatched junction nucleotides: 1. Germline lookup yields CDR1 KGHSH and CDR2 LQKENI. The CDR3 region is CASSPQQGDQPQHF. In DNA form, the CDR3 reads TGTGCCAGCTCACCACAACAGGGGGATCAGCCCCAGCATTTT.

This clone occurred a few times. The chain is built from TRBV7-2 and TRBJ1-5; no clear D. Between the trimmed V and J ends, which lost 1 base and 3 bases, there was a span of 7 bases. The germline gives CDR1 SGHTA, CDR2 FQGNSA. CDR3 length: 14 amino acids. CDR3 protein: CASSLGQNNQPQHF. The CDR3 region has the DNA TGTGCCAGCAGCTTAGGACAAAACAATCAGCCCCAGCATTTT.

The chain joins TRBV9 to TRBJ2-7, with D perhaps matching TRBD2 (6 bases). The V end lost 4 bases, the J end lost 1 base, and 15 bases lay between the germline ends. Germline CDR1 and CDR2: SGDLS and YYNGEE. CDR3 length equals 15 residues. CDR3 DNA sequence: TGTGCCAGCAGCCCCCGGGCAGGGAGGTCCTACGAGCAGTACTTC. Translation: CASSPRAGRSYEQYF. The full variable domain, with the rest looked up from reference TRBV9 and TRBJ2-7, is DSGVTQTPKHLITATGQRVTLRCSPRSGDLSVYWYQQSLDQGLQFLIQYYNGEERAKGNILERFSAQQFPDLHSELNLSSLELGDSALYFCASSPRAGRSYEQYFGPGTRLTVT.

V is TRBV11-1 and J is TRBJ2-7; 7 positions match TRBD1. The CDR3 contains 14 residues. The V segment lost 1 base and the J segment 4 bases; nucleotides outside the gene matches: 4. The germline gives CDR1 SGHAT, CDR2 FQDESV (reference sequence). CDR3: CASSLGQGVYEQYF. DNA for the CDR3: TGTGCCAGCAGCTTAGGACAGGGTGTATACGAGCAGTACTTC.

This chain uses TRBV27 with TRBJ2-5; 10 nucleotides match TRBD1. Germline V gene lookup returns CDR1 MNHEY and CDR2 SMNVEV (reference sequence). Losses at the gene ends were 10 bases for V and 5 bases for J; bases not matched to a gene: 10. This CDR3 comprises 14 residues. CDR3: CATRQGARSETQYF. In nucleotides, the CDR3 is TGTGCCACCAGACAGGGGGCGCGGTCGGAGACCCAGTACTTC.

J is TRBJ1-2 and V is TRBV6-2 or TRBV6-3; 10 bases fit TRBD1. The CDR3 runs to 14 residues. Germline values: CDR1 MNHEY, CDR2 SVGEGT. V trimming: 4 bases; J trimming: 4 bases; junction bases outside the gene matches: 3. CDR3 nucleotide sequence: TGTGCCAGCAGTTCCGGGACAGGGGCCTATGGCTACACCTTC. This translates into CASSSGTGAYGYTF.

DNA for the CDR3: TGCGCCAGCAGTGAGTCAACAGGCACGCAATACAATGAGCAGTTCTTC. The encoded protein is CASSESTGTQYNEQFF. V usage is TRBV10-1 and J usage is TRBJ2-1; perhaps TRBD1 as D (5 bases). V was pared by 0 bases and J by 4 bases, with 13 bases between. CDR3 size: 16 residues. In germline, CDR1 is WNHNN, CDR2 SYGVQD (reference sequence).

This chain joins TRBV5-6 and TRBJ2-3; TRBD2 matches 8 bases. From germline, CDR1 is SGHDT and CDR2 YYEEEE. The CDR3 spans 18 residues. After removal of 0 bases from V and 0 bases from J, the junction contained 9 bases not matched to a gene. The CDR3, as DNA: TGTGCCAGCAGCTTGGGAGTAAGGACTAGCACTAGCACAGATACGCAGTATTTT. Its translation is CASSLGVRTSTSTDTQYF.

This clone was seen more than once but under ten times. The chain joins TRBV5-4 to TRBJ1-2; tentative D call: TRBD1 (5 bases). Trimming took 1 base from V and 3 from J, leaving 13 bases between them. The CDR3 is 15 amino acids. Germline lookup yields CDR1 SGHNT and CDR2 YYREEE (reference sequence). The CDR3 DNA reads as TGTGCCAGCAGCTTGTTGGGCAGGGAGGACTATGGCTACACCTTC. Amino acids: CASSLLGREDYGYTF.

This clone has only a few counts. V and J are TRBV19 and TRBJ2-6; tentatively, D is TRBD2 (6 bases). Trimming removed 6 bases from V and 4 bases from J, with 19 bases in between. The CDR3 is made up of 17 amino acids. The germline CDR1 and CDR2 sequences are LNHDA and SQIVND (reference sequence). The CDR3 region is CASSQQLAGAGANVLTF. Written as DNA, the CDR3 is TGTGCCAGTAGCCAACAACTAGCAGGAGCCGGGGCCAACGTCCTGACTTTC.

The CDR3 region is CASSPGQGNTEAFF. As DNA, the CDR3 is TGTGCCAGCAGCCCCGGACAGGGGAACACTGAAGCTTTCTTT. V is TRBV9 and J is TRBJ1-1; TRBD1 aligns across 8 bases. This CDR3 has 14 residues. Trimming took 4 bases from V and 1 from J; bases not matched to a gene: 3. Germline values: CDR1 SGDLS, CDR2 YYNGEE.

This rearrangement joins TRBV4-1 to TRBJ1-1; D is possibly TRBD1 (5 bases). V lost 0 bases and J 5 bases, leaving 16 bases between the germline ends. The CDR3 is 16 residues long. CDR1 and CDR2 from the germline V gene are MGHRA and YSYEKL. CDR3 region: CASSQDSGGWGTEAFF. CDR3 DNA sequence: TGCGCCAGCAGCCAAGATAGCGGGGGGTGGGGGACTGAAGCTTTCTTT.

The J gene is TRBJ1-2, the V gene TRBV19; perhaps TRBD1 as D (6 bases). The ends were cut back, 3 bases at V and 1 base at J, with 18 bases in the middle. CDR1 LNHDA and CDR2 SQIVND come from the germline V gene (reference sequence). The CDR3 extends over 17 amino acids. CDR3 amino acids: CASSIGTTRSVNYGYTF. CDR3 bases: TGTGCCAGTAGTATCGGGACAACCCGCAGCGTTAACTATGGCTACACCTTC.

The chain is built from TRBV7-9 and TRBJ1-1; a possible D gene is TRBD1 (5 bases). With 6 bases removed from V and 4 bases from J, the gap between germline ends came to 12 bases. Germline-derived CDR1 and CDR2 are SEHNR and FQNEAQ (reference sequence). CDR3 length: 13 amino acids. The CDR3 loop is CASSPGRITEAFF. The DNA of the CDR3 is TGTGCCAGCAGTCCAGGGCGTATCACTGAAGCTTTCTTT.